Presented here are 5 T cell receptor beta chains from one specimen sequenced in a study of long-term antiretroviral therapy in people with HIV. Version v3.0 of the immunoSEQ assay was performed at survey level. Only in-frame clones appear in the TCRdb table, and some are missing; sequencing was by immunoSEQ multiplex PCR. This repertoire shows more than 15,000 clones, around 80% found once; its top ten account for around 7.9%. The specimen was unsorted PBMCs, collected at the start of antiretroviral therapy, before treatment. Receptors were obtained from a woman aged 35 to 49 with HIV.

The chain employs TRBV29-1 and TRBJ1-2; D may be TRBD1 (5 bases). CDR1 is SQVTM, CDR2 ANQGSEA, per germline. The CDR3 totals 11 residues. Between the trimmed V and J ends, which lost 2 bases and 9 bases, there was a span of 10 bases. The CDR3 region has the DNA TGCAGCGTTGAATCGGGGGAGAGCTACACCTTC. Translated: CSVESGESYTF.

The V call is TRBV30, the J call TRBJ1-5, with TRBD1 matching 8 bases. The CDR3 covers 13 residues. The V segment lost 5 bases and the J segment 3 bases; nucleotides outside the gene matches: 3. From germline, CDR1 is GTSNPN and CDR2 SVGIG (reference sequence). CDR3 nucleotide sequence: TGTGCCTGGTCCAGGGGGCCCAATCAGCCCCAGCATTTT. Protein product: CAWSRGPNQPQHF.

A single count supports this clone. The chain has TRBV15 and TRBJ1-5; perhaps TRBD1 as D (5 bases). Deletions cut 0 bases from V and 0 bases from J, with 15 bases between. CDR1 and CDR2 from the germline V gene are LNHNV and YYDKDF (reference sequence). The CDR3 covers 18 residues. The CDR3 protein is CATSRDLSTVYSNQPQHF. The CDR3 DNA follows: TGTGCCACCAGCAGAGATCTATCGACAGTTTATAGCAATCAGCCCCAGCATTTT.

The rearrangement links TRBV6-1 to TRBJ2-7; D gene unclear. V lost 1 base to trimming and J lost 3 bases, with 7 bases between them. This CDR3 comprises 13 residues. Germline-derived CDR1 and CDR2 are MNHNS and SASEGT. The CDR3 region has the DNA TGTGCCAGCAGTGAAGAAGGCATCTACGAGCAGTACTTC. It is translated as CASSEEGIYEQYF.

In its sample, this clone was seen a few times. The chain couples TRBV4-2 to TRBJ2-4, with D tentatively TRBD1 or TRBD2 (6 bases each). The CDR3 extends over 15 amino acids. Germline CDR1 LGHNA, CDR2 YNFKEQ. Trimming cost V 1 base and J 8 bases, with 15 bases left between them. The CDR3 coding sequence is TGTGCCAGCAGCCAAGTGTCCGGGGGCGAGGACATTCAGTACTTC. Amino acid sequence: CASSQVSGGEDIQYF.